A single sample gave rise to the 13 T cell receptor beta chains below, sequenced in a study of technical replicates of blood from a handful of donors. Repertoires were generated with immunoSEQ multiplex PCR, while TCRdb's copy carries only in-frame clones and drops some. The sample consists of roughly 80,000 clones, 85% to 95% of them appearing once. What was sequenced was T cells isolated from PBMCs. The receptors originated from a human donor in good health.

The chain combines TRBV30 with TRBJ1-4; weak D call: TRBD1 (5 bases). V was cut by 5 bases and J by 4 bases, with 11 bases left in between. The CDR3 extends over 13 amino acids. CDR1 and CDR2 (germline): GTSNPN, SVGIG (reference sequence). The CDR3 region is CAWATVVNEKLFF. CDR3 sequence (DNA): TGTGCCTGGGCGACAGTGGTTAATGAAAAACTGTTTTTT.

The chain links TRBV19 to TRBJ1-1, with D possibly being TRBD1 (6 bases). This CDR3 spans 12 amino acids. The germline V gene has CDR1 LNHDA and CDR2 SQIVND (reference sequence). The ends were cut back, 8 bases at V and 1 base at J, with 8 bases in the middle. In nucleotides, the CDR3 is TGTGCCAGTGCGGACAGGAACACTGAAGCTTTCTTT. Translation gives CASADRNTEAFF.

V and J are TRBV5-4 and TRBJ1-5; no clear D. The CDR3 loop spans 13 amino acids. Deletions cut 5 bases from V and 12 bases from J, with 18 bases between. Germline lookup yields CDR1 SGHNT and CDR2 YYREEE (reference sequence). The CDR3 loop is CASRPGFETFQHF. The CDR3 nucleotides are TGTGCCAGCAGGCCGGGTTTTGAGACTTTCCAGCATTTT. The full variable domain, rest sourced from reference TRBV5-4 and TRBJ1-5, is ETGVTQSPTHLIKTRGQQVTLRCSSQSGHNTVSWYQQALGQGPQFIFQYYREEENGRGNFPPRFSGLQFPNYSSELNVNALELDDSALYLCASRPGFETFQHFGDGTRLSIL.

In regard to this clone: Its ends do not fully match the called genes, so a read error is possible. The rearrangement uses TRBV13 and TRBJ2-1, with 14 nucleotides matching TRBD2. The V gene's germline CDR1 is PRHDT and CDR2 FYEKMQ (reference sequence). The CDR3 is 18 residues long. For the CDR3, the DNA is TGTGCCAACAGCTCGGAAGGACTAGCGGGAGGAAAATACAATGAGCAGTTCTTC. Its protein product is CANSSEGLAGGKYNEQFF.

This clone occurred a few times. The gene calls are TRBV10-3 and TRBJ1-1, with TRBD1 as a possible D gene (6 bases). V lost 3 bases and J 7 bases, leaving 9 bases between the germline ends. The CDR3 loop spans 12 amino acids. Looked up from germline, CDR1 is ENHRY and CDR2 is SYGVKD. The CDR3 spells CAISEQGIEAFF. The CDR3 bases are TGTGCCATCAGTGAACAGGGAATTGAAGCTTTCTTT.

The chain recombines TRBV30 with TRBJ2-1; 9 nucleotides match TRBD2. The CDR3 runs 14 residues. Looked up from germline, CDR1 is GTSNPN and CDR2 is SVGIG (reference sequence). V lost 7 bases, J lost 7 bases, and 11 bases stayed unmatched. CDR3 sequence reads: CALNSLAGLNEQFF. CDR3 coding DNA: TGTGCCTTAAATTCACTAGCGGGCTTGAATGAGCAGTTCTTC.

The V gene is TRBV30, the J gene TRBJ2-1; TRBD2 matches at 14 bases. Germline CDR1 is GTSNPN and CDR2 is SVGIG (reference sequence). The CDR3 is made up of 18 amino acids. J lost 0 bases, V lost 5 bases, and 9 bases had no gene match. Written as DNA, the CDR3 is TGTGCCTGGTTAGGCGGACTAGCGGGAGGTTTCTCCTACAATGAGCAGTTCTTC. Protein sequence: CAWLGGLAGGFSYNEQFF. The complete variable domain, with remaining parts taken from reference TRBV30 and TRBJ2-1, reads SQTIHQWPATLVQPVGSPLSLECTVEGTSNPNLYWYRQAAGRGLQLLFYSVGIGQISSEVPQNLSASRPQDRQFILSSKKLLLSDSGFYLCAWLGGLAGGFSYNEQFFGPGTRLTVL.

The chain recombines TRBV6-5 with TRBJ2-1; D is possibly TRBD2 (5 bases). The ends were cut back, 0 bases at V and 4 bases at J, with 7 bases in the middle. CDR3 size: 14 residues. Germline CDR1 is MNHEY and CDR2 is SVGAGI. CDR3 nucleotide sequence: TGTGCCAGCAGTTACTCGGGAGTTTACAATGAGCAGTTCTTC. Encoded protein: CASSYSGVYNEQFF.

This clone has just one count. V usage is TRBV6-1 and J usage is TRBJ1-1; D is uncertain. The CDR3 is 13 amino acids. Germline CDR1 MNHNS, CDR2 SASEGT. With 3 bases removed from V and 4 bases from J, the gap between germline ends came to 9 bases. The DNA for the CDR3 is TGTGCCAGCAGTGAGCCATGGAGCACTGAAGCTTTCTTT. As protein: CASSEPWSTEAFF.

This clone showed up just once. This chain joins TRBV4-2 and TRBJ2-3; 7 bases fit TRBD2. Germline assignment: CDR1 LGHNA and CDR2 YNFKEQ. CDR3 length: 15 residues. Trimming removed 1 base from V and 6 bases from J; junction bases left unmatched: 7. Here the CDR3 DNA reads TGTGCCAGCAGCCAAGGGGACTACCCGCGGGATACGCAGTATTTT. Translation gives CASSQGDYPRDTQYF.

V gene TRBV30 combines with J gene TRBJ2-7; perhaps TRBD1 as D (5 bases). Germline CDR1 and CDR2: GTSNPN and SVGIG (reference sequence). The CDR3 totals 13 residues. Trimming removed 8 bases from V and 3 bases from J, with 17 bases in between. CDR3 nucleotide sequence: TGTGCCGGGCAGGGTCCTCGAAGCTACGAGCAGTACTTC. It translates to CAGQGPRSYEQYF.

This clone was seen only once. This chain connects TRBV7-9 to TRBJ1-2; 7 bases fit TRBD1. Germline V lookup: CDR1 SEHNR, CDR2 FQNEAQ (reference sequence). CDR3 length equals 15 residues. Unmatched junction bases numbered 11, after V lost 5 bases and J lost 5 bases. CDR3 region: CASSKTGTDLYGYTF. As DNA, the CDR3 is TGTGCCAGCAGCAAAACCGGGACAGACTTATATGGCTACACCTTC.

The chain employs TRBV11-3 and TRBJ2-1; 8 bases align to TRBD2. V trimming: 4 bases; J trimming: 6 bases; junction bases outside the gene matches: 2. Germline CDR1 reads SGHNT; CDR2 reads YENEEA. This CDR3 region has 13 residues. DNA of the CDR3: TGTGCCAGCAGCTCGGGACTAGGCAATGAGCAGTTCTTC. Residues: CASSSGLGNEQFF.